These T cell receptor beta chains were read from a single sample in a study of metastatic and nonmetastatic thyroid tumors. Using MiXCR, TCRdb re-called clones from the PCR reads. This table holds 35,000 to 45,000 clones, more than 3% found once. The sample was blood. All receptors come from a female donor with papillary thyroid cancer or a benign thyroid nodule (not recorded which). Some clones in this sample may be carry-over from other donors' samples. The CDR3 runs from the conserved cysteine through the conserved F or W. D genes are given only for firm matches. Clone size appears in some rows only: once, few, many, or a class for an expanded clone.

j_call clone_size v_call d_call cdr3_nt cdr3_aa
TRBJ1-1 - TRBV29-1 TRBD1 TGCAGCGTTGATAGTCTCCAGGGGGCCGGGACTGAAGCTTTCTTT CSVDSLQGAGTEAFF
TRBJ2-5 many TRBV12-5 - TGTGCTAGTGGTTTGGATAGGGCCCAGAGATACCCCAGGGAGACCCAGTACTTC CASGLDRAQRYPRETQYF
TRBJ2-7 - TRBV20-1 - TGCAGTGCTAGTCGAGACAGAGACTCCTACGAGCAGTACTTC CSASRDRDSYEQYF
TRBJ2-7 medium-sized TRBV2 TRBD2 TGTGCCAGCAGGGATGGACTAGCGGAATTCTACGAGCAGTACTTC CASRDGLAEFYEQYF
TRBJ1-1 - TRBV11-2 - TGTGCCAGCAGCTCCAAAGCCTGGGGGACTGAAGCTTTCTTT CASSSKAWGTEAFF
TRBJ1-4 few TRBV28 TRBD1 TGTGCCAGCAGTTTTGAGGGGACAGGGCTTGAAAAACTGTTTTTT CASSFEGTGLEKLFF
TRBJ1-2 many TRBV7-9 - TGTGCCACCTCGGGGTATAGCTATGGCTACACCTTC CATSGYSYGYTF
TRBJ1-1 - TRBV7-3 TRBD1 TGTGCCAGCAGCCTCACGCAACAGGGGGAGGATTTCTTT CASSLTQQGEDFF
TRBJ1-2 few TRBV30 - TGTGCCTGGAGTCCCTCTGGAGAAAGGAGCTACACCTTC CAWSPSGERSYTF
TRBJ1-2 many TRBV5-1 - TGCGCCAGCAGCACCGGGACGCATCTCGGCTACACCTTC CASSTGTHLGYTF
TRBJ2-1 few TRBV12-3/TRBV12-4 TRBD2 TGTGCCAGCAGTCCCCAAGCGGGAGTCTCCAATGAGCAGTTCTTC CASSPQAGVSNEQFF